A selection of T cell receptor beta chains follows, all from one sample in a study of intratumoral heterogeneity in liver cancer. Here immunoSEQ multiplex PCR was the method, and the copy in TCRdb shows in-frame clones only, minus some. This table holds 5,000 to 7,500 clones, approximately 71% found once. Specimen: tumor tissue, collected before any cancer treatment. The receptors stem from a woman in her seventies with hepatocellular carcinoma. CDR3s include the opening cysteine and the closing phenylalanine or tryptophan. Each record gives: CDR3 protein, CDR3 DNA, CDR3 length, clone size, V gene, D gene, J gene. D genes are given only for firm matches. Expanded clones are given a class, and other clones once, few, many or no size at all.

CASSYGQGNQPQHF,TGTGCCAGCAGTTATGGGCAGGGCAATCAGCCCCAGCATTTT,14,-,TRBV6-6,-,TRBJ1-5
CASSLRAGGTGELFF,TGTGCCAGCAGCCTCAGGGCGGGAGGTACCGGGGAGCTGTTTTTT,15,once,TRBV7-2,TRBD2,TRBJ2-2
CATSRGGGTSGRAGDTQYF,TGTGCCACCAGCAGAGGCGGTGGGACTAGCGGGAGGGCCGGAGATACGCAGTATTTT,19,-,TRBV15,TRBD2,TRBJ2-3
CATSDPSGREDTQYF,TGTGCCACCAGTGACCCCTCCGGACGTGAGGATACGCAGTATTTT,15,-,TRBV24-1,-,TRBJ2-3
CASSLGGRGSNQPQHF,TGTGCCAGCAGCTTGGGGGGGCGCGGGAGCAATCAGCCCCAGCATTTT,16,few,TRBV5-4,-,TRBJ1-5
CASRVLNEQFF,TGTGCCAGCAGAGTCCTCAATGAGCAGTTCTTC,11,-,TRBV2,-,TRBJ2-1
CASSLPRGALHF,TGTGCCAGCAGTTTACCCCGTGGAGCCCTCCACTTT,12,-,TRBV28,-,TRBJ1-6
CASSPRQGMYNEQFF,TGCGCCAGCAGCCCGAGGCAGGGTATGTACAATGAGCAGTTCTTC,15,-,TRBV5-1,-,TRBJ2-1
CASSSRDRRTGELFF,TGTGCCAGCAGCTCTCGGGACAGGCGTACGGGGGAGCTGTTTTTT,15,few,TRBV5-4,TRBD1,TRBJ2-2
CAPSSGVRGSGQETQYF,TGCGCCCCCTCGAGCGGGGTTAGGGGGAGTGGGCAAGAGACCCAGTACTTC,17,-,TRBV10-1,-,TRBJ2-5
CASSHHGQAEAFF,TGCGCCAGCAGCCATCACGGACAGGCTGAAGCTTTCTTT,13,-,TRBV4-1,TRBD1,TRBJ1-1
CASSQGIAGGPWSYNEQFF,TGTGCCAGCAGCCAAGGGATAGCGGGAGGGCCTTGGTCCTACAATGAGCAGTTCTTC,19,-,TRBV14,TRBD2,TRBJ2-1
CASSYGTSGQETQYF,TGTGCCAGCAGTTACGGGACTAGCGGGCAAGAGACCCAGTACTTC,15,-,TRBV6-5,TRBD2,TRBJ2-5
CASSGGGNTIYF,TGTGCCAGCTCCGGTGGGGGAAACACCATATATTTT,12,-,TRBV27,-,TRBJ1-3
CAWSPDRDTEAFF,TGTGCCTGGAGTCCAGACAGGGACACTGAAGCTTTCTTT,13,-,TRBV30,TRBD1,TRBJ1-1
CASSPGMAAQYF,TGTGCCAGCAGCCCGGGGATGGCCGCGCAGTATTTT,12,-,TRBV28,-,TRBJ2-3
CASSGGLYEQYF,TGTGCCAGCAGTGGGGGGCTCTACGAGCAGTACTTC,12,-,TRBV2,-,TRBJ2-7
CASSPLAFSNQPQHF,TGTGCCAGTAGTCCCCTCGCATTTAGCAATCAGCCCCAGCATTTT,15,-,TRBV19,-,TRBJ1-5
CASSLGWVEYNEQFF,TGTGCCAGCAGCTTAGGATGGGTAGAGTACAATGAGCAGTTCTTC,15,once,TRBV11-3,-,TRBJ2-1
CASSLIAAYEQYF,TGTGCCAGCAGCTTAATAGCAGCCTACGAGCAGTACTTC,13,medium-sized,TRBV7-2,-,TRBJ2-7
CASELTTGGTGGYTF,TGTGCTAGTGAACTGACGACAGGGGGCACGGGTGGCTACACCTTC,15,-,TRBV12-5,TRBD1,TRBJ1-2
CASGTDRTYEQYF,TGTGCCAGTGGGACAGATCGTACCTACGAGCAGTACTTC,13,few,TRBV6-6,TRBD1,TRBJ2-7
CSGIAISSYNEQFF,TGCAGCGGTATAGCGATCAGCTCCTACAATGAGCAGTTCTTC,14,-,TRBV29-1,-,TRBJ2-1
CASCDLSSGANVLTF,TGTGCCAGCTGCGACCTATCCTCTGGGGCCAACGTCCTGACTTTC,15,-,TRBV9,-,TRBJ2-6
CASSLGGGGSGISTDTQYF,TGTGCCAGCAGCTTAGGTGGGGGGGGTAGCGGGATCAGCACAGATACGCAGTATTTT,19,-,TRBV7-6,TRBD2,TRBJ2-3
CASSSGGTFETQYF,TGTGCCAGCAGCTCTGGTGGGACTTTCGAGACCCAGTACTTC,14,-,TRBV7-9,-,TRBJ2-5
CASSLSRMGNQPQHF,TGTGCCAGCAGCTTATCGCGGATGGGCAATCAGCCCCAGCATTTT,15,-,TRBV7-8,-,TRBJ1-5
CASSLGQGYNEQFF,TGCGCCAGCAGCCTGGGACAGGGGTACAATGAGCAGTTCTTC,14,-,TRBV5-1,TRBD1,TRBJ2-1
CASSRWGAIYEQYF,TGTGCCAGCAGCCGCTGGGGCGCAATCTACGAGCAGTACTTC,14,few,TRBV3-1/TRBV3-2,-,TRBJ2-7
CASSQIGGEPYEQYF,TGTGCCAGCAGCCAAATTGGTGGCGAGCCCTACGAGCAGTACTTC,15,-,TRBV4-2,-,TRBJ2-7
CASSPGGPAGVGEQFF,TGTGCCAGCAGCCCTGGAGGACCAGCGGGAGTTGGTGAGCAGTTCTTC,16,-,TRBV5-8,TRBD2,TRBJ2-1
CATGQGAGTGELFF,TGTGCCACCGGACAGGGGGCAGGCACCGGGGAGCTGTTTTTT,14,once,TRBV10-3,TRBD1,TRBJ2-2
CASSKTQQTEAFF,TGTGCCAGCAGCAAGACCCAGCAGACTGAAGCTTTCTTT,13,-,TRBV6-4,-,TRBJ1-1
CASSEGTGVSPLHF,TGTGCCAGCAGTGAAGGGACAGGGGTCTCACCCCTCCACTTT,14,-,TRBV6-1,TRBD1,TRBJ1-6
CATSRAGRQGIENTIYF,TGTGCCACCAGCAGAGCGGGGAGACAGGGGATCGAAAACACCATATATTTT,17,few,TRBV15,TRBD1,TRBJ1-3
CASSLNRGGSTEAFF,TGCGCCAGCAGCTTAAACAGGGGTGGGAGCACTGAAGCTTTCTTT,15,-,TRBV5-1,TRBD1,TRBJ1-1
CASSLRDREVNEQFF,TGTGCCAGCAGCTTAAGGGACAGGGAGGTAAATGAGCAGTTCTTC,15,medium-sized,TRBV7-3,TRBD1,TRBJ2-1
CASSQTLTPGQGYEQYF,TGCGCCAGCAGCCAGACTCTAACACCGGGACAAGGCTACGAGCAGTACTTC,17,-,TRBV4-1,-,TRBJ2-7
CASSSTRYEQYF,TGTGCCAGCAGTTCGACTAGATACGAGCAGTACTTC,12,-,TRBV28,-,TRBJ2-7
CASSERGRDNQPQHF,TGTGCCAGCAGTGAAAGGGGGAGGGACAATCAGCCCCAGCATTTT,15,few,TRBV6-1,-,TRBJ1-5
CASSYSTGFGEAFF,TGTGCCAGCAGTTACTCGACAGGGTTTGGTGAAGCTTTCTTT,14,-,TRBV6-5,TRBD1,TRBJ1-1
CASSPLDRDYEQYF,TGTGCCAGCTCACCACTGGACAGGGACTACGAGCAGTACTTC,14,few,TRBV18,TRBD1,TRBJ2-7
CASSQDYAQPQHF,TGCGCCAGCAGCCAAGATTATGCCCAGCCCCAGCATTTT,13,-,TRBV4-1,-,TRBJ1-5
CAGGSNTEAFF,TGTGCCGGGGGATCGAACACTGAAGCTTTCTTT,11,few,TRBV30,-,TRBJ1-1
CASSYSGAGITEAFF,TGTGCCAGCAGTTACTCTGGGGCGGGGATCACTGAAGCTTTCTTT,15,-,TRBV6-5,-,TRBJ1-1
CASSLLSGVLAGELFF,TGTGCCAGCAGCTTACTGTCGGGAGTTCTCGCCGGGGAGCTGTTTTTT,16,-,TRBV7-2,-,TRBJ2-2
CASRATGEKSPLHF,TGTGCCAGCAGAGCCACAGGGGAAAAGTCACCCCTCCACTTT,14,few,TRBV2,TRBD1,TRBJ1-6
CASSGSQGQPDTQYF,TGTGCCAGTAGTGGGTCCCAGGGTCAGCCAGATACGCAGTATTTT,15,-,TRBV19,-,TRBJ2-3
CASSLEVSAQSYEQYF,TGCGCCAGCAGCCTCGAGGTGAGCGCGCAGTCCTACGAGCAGTACTTC,16,few,TRBV4-1,-,TRBJ2-7
CATSRDRSRVTEAFF,TGTGCCACCAGCAGAGATCGTTCCCGAGTTACTGAAGCTTTCTTT,15,-,TRBV15,-,TRBJ1-1
CATGERAGVGQFF,TGTGCCACCGGAGAAAGGGCGGGAGTTGGGCAGTTCTTC,13,-,TRBV24-1,TRBD2,TRBJ2-1
CASSYFANTEAFF,TGTGCCAGCAGTTACTTCGCGAACACTGAAGCTTTCTTT,13,-,TRBV6-5,-,TRBJ1-1